This entry features one TCR beta chain sequence. The antigen is unknown. A much larger clone lies one base from this, so it may be a read error. The data stem from a study of T-cell memory formation after mild COVID-19. Broader study findings: In second-wave clones peaking day 37, SARS-CoV-2 specificity remained unconfirmed. While clones contracting from day 15 to 85 were balanced between CD4 and CD8, later expanders leaned CD4+.

The CDR3 consists of 15 residues. The V gene lost 6 bases and the J gene lost 1 base, with 15 bases spanning the gap. In germline, CDR1 is MNHEY, CDR2 SVGEGT. The 5'RACE method, run with constant-segment primers, produced TCR alpha and TCR beta cDNA libraries (carrying sample barcodes and UMIs). TCRdb re-derived calls from the 5' RACE reads in MiXCR, one entry per CDR3 protein. Of 25,000 to 35,000 distinct CDR3 sequences listed, around 6.8% are singletons. This clonotype originated in an adult woman who had mild COVID-19 (a few samples of this study predate the infection). Cell type and time point are not known. Sequenced material: PBMCs or a T cell subset sorted from them (not recorded which). The chain has TRBV6-2 or TRBV6-3 and TRBJ1-2, with D possibly TRBD1 on 5 matching bases. CDR3 residues: CASRPNSGHNYGYTF. The CDR3 nucleotides are TGTGCCAGCAGACCAAATAGTGGACATAACTATGGCTACACCTTC.